At least ten counts were recorded for the clone carrying this TCR beta chain. Per germline, CDR1 LGHNA and CDR2 YSLEER. CDR3 length equals 15 residues. Losses at the gene ends were 0 bases for V and 2 bases for J; bases not matched to a gene: 4. Using immunoSEQ multiplex PCR, the repertoire was profiled, and TCRdb retains in-frame clones only, with some absent. This sample has tens of thousands of clones, with approximately 90% found just once. The data were obtained in a study of T cell responses to AZD1222 COVID-19 vaccine. This TCR was sampled from an adult who received the MenACWY meningococcal vaccine as a control. Sample: peripheral blood, taken 28 days after the second dose of the MenACWY control vaccine. The chain has TRBV4-3 and TRBJ2-7; 7 bases align to TRBD1. CDR3 coding DNA: TGCGCCAGCAGCCAAGATTGGGACAGTACCTACGAGCAGTACTTC. It specifies CASSQDWDSTYEQYF.